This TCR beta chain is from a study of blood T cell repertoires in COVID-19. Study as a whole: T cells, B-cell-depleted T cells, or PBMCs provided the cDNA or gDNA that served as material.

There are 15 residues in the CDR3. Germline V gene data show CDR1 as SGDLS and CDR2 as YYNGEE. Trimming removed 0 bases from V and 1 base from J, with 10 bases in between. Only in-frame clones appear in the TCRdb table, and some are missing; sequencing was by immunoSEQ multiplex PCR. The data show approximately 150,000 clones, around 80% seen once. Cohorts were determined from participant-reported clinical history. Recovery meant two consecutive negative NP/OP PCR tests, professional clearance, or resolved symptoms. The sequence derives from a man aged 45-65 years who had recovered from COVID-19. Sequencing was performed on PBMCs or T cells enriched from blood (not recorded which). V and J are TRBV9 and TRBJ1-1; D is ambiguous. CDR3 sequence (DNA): TGTGCCAGCAGCGTAGCTAGCAGGACGAACACTGAAGCTTTCTTT. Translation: CASSVASRTNTEAFF.